This T cell receptor (beta chain) was found in a study of tumor-infiltrating lymphocytes in primary liver carcinoma. Whole-study findings and limits: Blood fell significantly below tumors in its top-250-clone fraction (p = 0.039).

About this clonotype itself: Its target is unknown. One end of the junction does not line up with germline, which may come from a read error.

With a constant-region primer, TCR beta cDNA was made from approximately 520 ng of total RNA. Three nested multiplex PCR rounds of slightly modified ARM-PCR generated TCR beta libraries. Running around 10 cycles apiece, the first two PCR rounds relied on TRBV1-TRBV30 forward primers together with a C-beta reverse primer. TCRdb reanalysed the multiplex PCR reads using MiXCR and keeps one entry per CDR3 protein. The sample comprises roughly 100,000 distinct CDR3 sequences, roughly 80% of which are singletons, and approximately 20% rests with the top ten. Germline V CDR1 and CDR2: LGHNA, YNFKEQ. This CDR3 comprises 16 residues. Without any cell sorting, roughly 20-32 mg of bulk tissue yielded co-extracted RNA and DNA.

The sample consisted of liver tumor tissue from sampling region 3. Subset of the sample: tumor region T3, left-lateral pole. The TCR sequence derives from a man aged 40-50 years with primary liver carcinoma and hepatitis B virus infection. V is TRBV4-2 and J is TRBJ1-5, with a possible D match to TRBD1 (6 bases). The DNA of the CDR3 is TGTGCCAGCAGTGAGGCGGCGGGGGCAGGCAATCAGCACCAGCATTTT. Translated, it gives CASSEAAGAGNQHQHF.